This is a list of T cell receptor beta chains from one sample in a study of blood T cell repertoires in COVID-19. Method: immunoSEQ multiplex PCR; TCRdb's copy keeps in-frame clones and lacks some. The table shows about 99,000 clones, with 75% to 90% occurring only once. The sequenced material came from peripheral blood. Receptor source: a human donor in a cohort sampled during active or convalescent COVID-19. CDR3s include the opening cysteine and the closing phenylalanine or tryptophan. D genes are given only for firm matches. The size entry is marked missing in some rows and otherwise reads once, few, many or a size class.

v_gene	abundance	d_gene	j_gene	CDR3aa	CDR3nt
TRBV7-3	.	.	TRBJ1-6	CASSLGGMDNSPLHF	TGTGCCAGCAGCTTAGGGGGGATGGATAATTCACCCCTCCACTTT
TRBV3-1/TRBV3-2	.	TRBD1	TRBJ1-5	CASSYGQGVQPQHF	TGTGCCAGCAGCTACGGACAGGGAGTACAGCCCCAGCATTTT
TRBV11-1	.	.	TRBJ1-2	CASSLYGRAYGYTF	TGTGCCAGCAGCTTATATGGCCGTGCCTATGGCTACACCTTC
TRBV19	once	TRBD2	TRBJ2-5	CASSRTSGAAGETQYF	TGTGCCAGTAGCCGGACTAGCGGGGCGGCCGGAGAGACCCAGTACTTC
TRBV6-5	.	.	TRBJ1-5	CASSYQGFQPQHF	TGTGCCAGCAGTTATCAGGGCTTTCAGCCCCAGCATTTT
TRBV19	.	.	TRBJ1-1	CASNSRPAREGTEAFF	TGTGCCAGTAACTCCAGGCCGGCGCGGGAGGGCACTGAAGCTTTCTTT
TRBV9	.	.	TRBJ1-4	CASSATGTLLELFF	TGTGCCAGCAGCGCGACAGGAACCCTGTTGGAACTGTTTTTT
TRBV12-5	.	.	TRBJ1-6	CASARGGVYNSPLHF	TGTGCTAGTGCCCGGGGGGGGGTCTATAATTCACCCCTCCACTTT
TRBV18	few	.	TRBJ1-1	CASSPGNREAEAFF	TGTGCCAGCTCACCAGGCAACCGGGAAGCCGAAGCTTTCTTT
TRBV9	.	.	TRBJ1-6	CASSVGGSGLSPLHF	TGTGCCAGCAGCGTAGGTGGATCAGGATTGTCACCCCTCCACTTT
TRBV5-1	.	TRBD1	TRBJ1-2	CASRSTGSDGYTF	TGCGCCAGCCGCTCGACAGGGTCCGATGGCTACACCTTC
TRBV18	.	TRBD1	TRBJ1-3	CASSPYQGDGNTIYF	TGTGCCAGCTCACCATACCAGGGGGATGGAAACACCATATATTTT
TRBV6-5	.	TRBD1	TRBJ2-2	CASSWTGPGELFF	TGTGCCAGCAGTTGGACAGGGCCCGGGGAGCTGTTTTTT
TRBV6-6	.	.	TRBJ1-4	CASSYGDSTNEKLFF	TGTGCCAGCAGTTACGGGGACTCCACTAATGAAAAACTGTTTTTT
TRBV7-9	.	TRBD1	TRBJ1-5	CASSLGTGENQPQHF	TGTGCCAGCAGCCTGGGTACAGGGGAAAATCAGCCCCAGCATTTT
TRBV7-2	.	TRBD1	TRBJ1-1	CASSEQGGDTEAFF	TGTGCCAGCAGCGAACAGGGGGGAGACACTGAAGCTTTCTTT
TRBV7-6	once	TRBD1	TRBJ1-1	CASSPQDRGRTEAFF	TGTGCCAGCAGCCCCCAGGACAGGGGGAGGACTGAAGCTTTCTTT
TRBV2	.	.	TRBJ1-4	CASSTGSSEKLFF	TGTGCCAGCAGTACAGGGTCGAGTGAAAAACTGTTTTTT
TRBV9	.	.	TRBJ1-4	CASSVESNEKLFF	TGTGCCAGCAGCGTAGAGAGTAATGAAAAACTGTTTTTT
TRBV7-3	.	.	TRBJ2-5	CASSFSTGGTQYF	TGTGCCAGCAGCTTTTCGACCGGAGGGACCCAGTACTTC
TRBV19	.	TRBD1	TRBJ1-5	CASTTGTGWQPQHF	TGTGCCAGTACCACGGGGACAGGGTGGCAGCCCCAGCATTTT
TRBV3-1/TRBV3-2	.	.	TRBJ2-1	CASSLAGSYNEQFF	TGTGCCAGCAGCCTCGCGGGCTCCTACAATGAGCAGTTCTTC
TRBV3-1/TRBV3-2	.	.	TRBJ1-6	CASSLGGGAGPLHF	TGTGCCAGCAGCCTAGGAGGGGGGGCCGGTCCCCTCCACTTT
TRBV5-1	.	.	TRBJ1-1	CASSLGGENTEAFF	TGCGCCAGCAGTCTGGGAGGGGAGAACACTGAAGCTTTCTTT
TRBV12-2	.	.	TRBJ1-5	CASRPSGLRNQPQHF	TGTGCAAGTCGCCCTAGCGGTTTGCGCAATCAGCCCCAGCATTTT
TRBV7-2	.	TRBD2	TRBJ2-5	CASSWGSGGRETQYF	TGTGCCAGCAGCTGGGGGTCGGGGGGAAGGGAGACCCAGTACTTC
TRBV18	many	TRBD1	TRBJ1-2	CASSPGQTNYGYTF	TGTGCCAGCTCACCGGGACAGACTAACTATGGCTACACCTTC
TRBV3-1/TRBV3-2	few	.	TRBJ1-1	CASSQDTSMGEAFF	TGTGCCAGCAGCCAAGATACTAGCATGGGTGAAGCTTTCTTT
TRBV6-5	.	TRBD1	TRBJ1-5	CASSMDRGNQPQHF	TGTGCCAGTTCAATGGACAGGGGAAATCAGCCCCAGCATTTT
TRBV4-1	.	.	TRBJ1-4	CASSQWRGEKLFF	TGCGCCAGCAGCCAATGGAGGGGTGAAAAACTGTTTTTT
TRBV3-1/TRBV3-2	.	.	TRBJ1-6	CASSQVQDNSPLHF	TGTGCCAGCAGCCAAGTACAGGATAATTCACCCCTCCACTTT
TRBV5-1	.	TRBD2	TRBJ2-2	CASSPGLAVNTGELFF	TGCGCCAGCAGCCCGGGTCTAGCGGTGAACACCGGGGAGCTGTTTTTT
TRBV7-9	.	.	TRBJ2-7	CASSSWGGVGEQYF	TGTGCCAGCAGCTCCTGGGGCGGGGTAGGCGAGCAGTACTTC
TRBV11-2	once	.	TRBJ2-4	CASSSVMGGIQYF	TGTGCCAGCAGCTCCGTTATGGGAGGCATTCAGTACTTC
TRBV11-2	.	TRBD1	TRBJ1-1	CASSTPGGRDTEAFF	TGTGCCAGCAGCACTCCAGGGGGCAGGGACACTGAAGCTTTCTTT
TRBV6-1	.	.	TRBJ1-4	CASSEPDSTSNEKLFF	TGTGCCAGCAGTGAACCGGACAGCACTTCTAATGAAAAACTGTTTTTT
TRBV7-2	.	TRBD2	TRBJ2-3	CASSPWTSGDVDTQYF	TGTGCCAGCAGCCCCTGGACTAGCGGGGACGTAGATACGCAGTATTTT
TRBV5-6	.	TRBD1	TRBJ2-2	CASSLGTGTGELFF	TGTGCCAGCAGCTTAGGGACAGGGACCGGGGAGCTGTTTTTT
TRBV9	.	.	TRBJ2-4	CASSLTGDLAKNIQYF	TGTGCCAGCAGCCTTACAGGGGACTTAGCCAAAAACATTCAGTACTTC
TRBV11-2	.	TRBD1	TRBJ2-3	CASSLGGDSWGSADTQYF	TGTGCCAGCAGCTTAGGTGGGGACAGCTGGGGGAGTGCAGATACGCAGTATTTT
TRBV19	few	.	TRBJ2-1	CASSIQPVRVDSYNEQFF	TGTGCCAGTAGTATTCAGCCCGTTCGGGTCGACTCCTACAATGAGCAGTTCTTC
TRBV6-4	once	.	TRBJ1-6	CASTGEMHSPLHF	TGTGCCAGCACGGGGGAAATGCATTCACCCCTCCACTTT
TRBV24-1	.	TRBD1	TRBJ1-5	CATSDRQGLNQPQHF	TGTGCCACCAGTGACCGACAGGGGCTTAATCAGCCCCAGCATTTT
TRBV29-1	few	TRBD1	TRBJ2-2	CSGRTGGTGELFF	TGCAGCGGACGGACAGGGGGTACCGGGGAGCTGTTTTTT
TRBV4-2	few	TRBD1	TRBJ1-1	CASSQESEGANTEAFF	TGTGCCAGCAGCCAAGAGTCGGAGGGGGCAAACACTGAAGCTTTCTTT
TRBV10-3	few	TRBD1	TRBJ1-6	CAISEQGASSPLHF	TGTGCCATCAGTGAGCAGGGGGCAAGTTCACCCCTCCACTTT
TRBV18	.	.	TRBJ1-2	CASSPDRPYGYTF	TGTGCCAGCTCACCTGACAGGCCGTATGGCTACACCTTC
TRBV3-1/TRBV3-2	.	TRBD1	TRBJ2-3	CASSHQRTGGGRDTQYF	TGTGCCAGCAGCCATCAAAGGACAGGGGGCGGGAGAGATACGCAGTATTTT
TRBV2	.	.	TRBJ1-6	CATKRLTSPLHF	TGTGCCACCAAGAGGTTAACCTCACCCCTCCACTTT
TRBV18	.	.	TRBJ1-2	CASSPTDTRYGYTF	TGTGCCAGCTCACCGACAGATACCCGTTATGGCTACACCTTC
TRBV28	.	TRBD2	TRBJ2-2	CASSIYRLAGTGELFF	TGTGCCAGCAGTATCTACCGACTAGCGGGCACCGGGGAGCTGTTTTTT
TRBV19	.	TRBD1	TRBJ1-4	CASSSDRVTNEKLFF	TGTGCCAGTAGTTCAGACAGGGTTACTAATGAAAAACTGTTTTTT
TRBV5-3	.	.	TRBJ1-5	CARSTGQSGWSNQPQHF	TGTGCCAGAAGCACAGGACAGAGTGGTTGGAGCAATCAGCCCCAGCATTTT
TRBV10-3	once	.	TRBJ1-6	CAISDKGGNSPLHF	TGTGCCATCAGTGACAAGGGAGGGAATTCACCCCTCCACTTT
TRBV2	.	.	TRBJ1-6	CASSLSQGTGPNSPLHF	TGTGCCAGCAGCCTCAGCCAGGGAACAGGTCCAAATTCACCCCTCCACTTT